The 6 T cell receptor beta chains given below trace back to one sample, sequenced in a study of T cell responses to AZD1222 COVID-19 vaccine. Sequencing was performed with immunoSEQ multiplex PCR; in TCRdb, only in-frame clones are kept and a portion is missing. The sample contains 100,000 to 120,000 clones, nearly 90% of which appear only once. The starting material was peripheral blood, obtained on day 0 of AZD1222 vaccination. The receptors stem from an adult in good health.

This chain joins TRBV19 and TRBJ1-5; a weak D match, TRBD1 (6 bases). From germline, CDR1 is LNHDA and CDR2 SQIVND (reference sequence). V lost 3 bases and J lost 7, with 25 bases in between. The CDR3 has 18 residues. The CDR3, as DNA: TGTGCCAGTAGTATTTTTAGGAGTGAGGGGGGAAGTCGGCAGCCCCAGCATTTT. Protein: CASSIFRSEGGSRQPQHF.

This sequence joins TRBV9 and TRBJ1-6; possibly TRBD1 for D (5 bases). The germline V and J ends were trimmed by 4 bases and 4 bases, with 15 bases remaining between them. This CDR3 is 16 amino acids long. CDR1 is SGDLS and CDR2 is YYNGEE in the germline V gene. The CDR3 protein is CASSPIEGAYNSPLHF. The CDR3 nucleotides are TGTGCCAGCAGCCCCATTGAAGGGGCTTATAATTCACCCCTCCACTTT.

The chain combines TRBV7-3 with TRBJ2-7; 7 bases agree with TRBD1. This CDR3 is 13 amino acids long. Germline assignment: CDR1 SGHTA and CDR2 FQGTGA. The trim removed 5 bases at V and 3 bases at J, leaving 4 bases unmatched. CDR3 amino acids: CASSPTGDYEQYF. DNA of the CDR3: TGTGCCAGCAGCCCCACAGGGGACTACGAGCAGTACTTC.

This chain connects TRBV7-6 to TRBJ2-6, with 9 positions matching TRBD1. Germline CDR1 and CDR2: SGHVS and FNYEAQ. The ends lost 2 bases at V and 4 bases at J; junction bases unmatched: 6. There are 17 residues in the CDR3. In nucleotides, the CDR3 is TGTGCCAGCAGCTTAACAGGGGGCGTCTCCGGGGCCAACGTCCTGACTTTC. Protein product: CASSLTGGVSGANVLTF.

V gene TRBV2 combines with J gene TRBJ1-4; possible D gene TRBD1, 5 bases. The CDR3 runs 15 residues. Trimming shortened V by 1 base and J by 4 bases, and 10 bases separated the two germline ends. Germline V CDR1 and CDR2: SNHLY, FYNNEI. The CDR3 region is CASSEGGGHNEKLFF. The CDR3 DNA reads TGTGCCAGCAGTGAAGGCGGGGGTCATAATGAAAAACTGTTTTTT.

The chain uses TRBV19 and TRBJ1-1; the match to TRBD1 covers 9 bases. The CDR3 spans 15 residues. With 5 bases clipped from V and 4 bases from J, the junction kept 8 bases outside the gene matches. The germline V gene has CDR1 LNHDA and CDR2 SQIVND (reference sequence). The CDR3 nucleotides read TGTGCCAGTAGTGCGCGCCGGGACAGGGTCACTGAAGCTTTCTTT. It specifies CASSARRDRVTEAFF.